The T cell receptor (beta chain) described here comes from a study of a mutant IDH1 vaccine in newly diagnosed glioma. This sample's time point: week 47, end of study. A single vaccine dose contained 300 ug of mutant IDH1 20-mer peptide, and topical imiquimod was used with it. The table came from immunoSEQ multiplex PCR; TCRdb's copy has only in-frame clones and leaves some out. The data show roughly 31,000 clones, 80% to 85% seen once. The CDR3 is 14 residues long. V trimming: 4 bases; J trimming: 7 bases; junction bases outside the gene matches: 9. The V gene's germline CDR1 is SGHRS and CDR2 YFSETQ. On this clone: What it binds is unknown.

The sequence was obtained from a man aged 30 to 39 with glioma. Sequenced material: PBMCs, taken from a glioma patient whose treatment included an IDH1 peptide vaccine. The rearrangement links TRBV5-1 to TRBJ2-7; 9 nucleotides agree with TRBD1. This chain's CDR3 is CASSPYWTGEEQYF. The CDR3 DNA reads TGCGCCAGCAGCCCCTACTGGACAGGGGAAGAGCAGTACTTC.